Shown below are 26 T cell receptor beta chains from a single sample sequenced in a study of blood T cell repertoires in COVID-19. The table came from immunoSEQ multiplex PCR; TCRdb's copy has only in-frame clones and leaves some out. The top ten clones hold about 5.2% of a sample with under 30,000 clones, around nine tenths of them seen once. Sequences were obtained from peripheral blood. The receptor set was obtained from a man aged 45-65 years with active COVID-19.

V usage is TRBV24-1 and J usage is TRBJ2-3; 7 bases line up with TRBD1. The CDR3 has 14 amino acids. Trimming at V came to 5 bases and at J to 3 bases, leaving 4 bases not matched to a gene. Germline-derived CDR1 and CDR2 are KGHDR and SFDVKD. The CDR3 DNA reads TGTGCCACCAGTGGCGACAGGGTAACAGATACGCAGTATTTT. It encodes CATSGDRVTDTQYF.

The rearrangement uses TRBV7-2 and TRBJ2-7; 11 positions match TRBD2. CDR1 and CDR2 (germline): SGHTA, FQGNSA. The CDR3 consists of 14 residues. With V trimmed by 5 bases and J by 2 bases, 2 bases remained unmatched. The CDR3 spells CASSNSGGAYEQYF. CDR3 bases: TGTGCCAGCAGCAATAGCGGGGGGGCCTACGAGCAGTACTTC.

This chain joins TRBV5-1 and TRBJ2-1; 8 bases agree with TRBD2. Germline CDR1 reads SGHRS; CDR2 reads YFSETQ. V shed 4 bases and J 0 bases; nucleotides not matched to a gene: 3. The CDR3 loop spans 15 amino acids. CDR3: CASSLSGSSYNEQFF. The DNA of the CDR3 is TGCGCCAGCAGCCTAAGCGGGAGCTCCTACAATGAGCAGTTCTTC.

J is TRBJ2-7 and V is TRBV3-1 (or the pseudogene TRBV3-2), with TRBD1 as a possible D gene (6 bases). The CDR3 totals 16 residues. The V end lost 4 bases, the J end lost 4 bases, and 20 bases lay between the germline ends. Germline loops: CDR1 LGHDT, CDR2 YNNKEL (reference sequence). The CDR3 sequence is CASSLTPVGARYEQYF. Written as DNA, the CDR3 is TGTGCCAGCAGCCTTACTCCCGTGGGGGCGCGGTACGAGCAGTACTTC.

J is TRBJ1-1 and V is TRBV3-1 (or the pseudogene TRBV3-2); 7 bases match TRBD1. The CDR3 totals 14 residues. Germline CDR1 LGHDT, CDR2 YNNKEL (reference sequence). Trimming took 0 bases from V and 4 from J; bases not matched to a gene: 2. The chain's CDR3 is CASSQEKGATEAFF. As DNA, the CDR3 is TGTGCCAGCAGCCAAGAAAAGGGGGCCACTGAAGCTTTCTTT.

The genes are TRBV6-5 and TRBJ2-2; unclear D gene. The CDR3 extends over 15 amino acids. Germline CDR1 is MNHEY and CDR2 is SVGAGI. The V end was cut by 6 bases, the J end by 0 bases, with 11 bases between. CDR3 DNA sequence: TGTGCCAGCAGCTGGGCCCTGACGAACACCGGGGAGCTGTTTTTT. The encoded protein is CASSWALTNTGELFF.

This clone occurred once. V usage is TRBV24-1 and J usage is TRBJ2-7, with 7 bases aligning to TRBD1. Germline V gene sequence: CDR1 KGHDR, CDR2 SFDVKD. V was clipped by 4 bases and J by 8 bases; unmatched bases: 7. The CDR3 is made up of 13 amino acids. The CDR3 sequence: CATSEWDSPKQYF. The CDR3 DNA sequence: TGTGCCACCAGTGAGTGGGACAGCCCGAAGCAGTACTTC.

The chain has TRBV7-3 and TRBJ1-1; D remains ambiguous. CDR3 length equals 13 residues. V was pared by 1 base and J by 4 bases, with 7 bases between. Germline CDR1 SGHTA, CDR2 FQGTGA. The CDR3 nucleotides are TGTGCCAGCAGCTTAAGGGCGGGCACTGAAGCTTTCTTT. This translates into CASSLRAGTEAFF.

The chain is built from TRBV5-1 and TRBJ2-3; the match to TRBD2 covers 8 bases. Germline V gives CDR1 SGHRS, CDR2 YFSETQ. CDR3 size: 18 residues. The junction had 10 bases not matched to a gene; V was cut back by 0 bases and J by 1 base. The CDR3 DNA reads TGCGCCAGCAGCTTGGTGGTTAATAGCGGGGCTGGCACAGATACGCAGTATTTT. Translation gives CASSLVVNSGAGTDTQYF.

The rearrangement links TRBV3-1 (or the pseudogene TRBV3-2) to TRBJ2-1; D gene uncertain. CDR3 length: 13 amino acids. CDR1 is LGHDT and CDR2 is YNNKEL in the germline V gene (reference sequence). With 5 bases removed from V and 8 bases from J, the gap between germline ends came to 13 bases. The CDR3 coding sequence is TGTGCCAGCAGCTCCCTGAACATGCATGAGCAGTTCTTC. Protein: CASSSLNMHEQFF.

The rearrangement joins TRBV18 to TRBJ2-7; D possibly corresponds to TRBD1 (6 bases). The germline CDR1 and CDR2 sequences are KGHSH and LQKENI. CDR3 length: 15 residues. V was cut by 6 bases and J by 3 bases, with 18 bases left in between. CDR3: CASSEQGPPYYEQYF. In DNA, the CDR3 is TGTGCCAGCTCGGAACAGGGCCCCCCCTACTACGAGCAGTACTTC.

This chain connects TRBV11-2 to TRBJ2-1, with 8 bases that match TRBD2. This CDR3 is 15 amino acids long. CDR1 and CDR2 from the germline V gene are SGHAT and FQNNGV. V shed 3 bases, J shed 1 base, and the junction held 2 bases outside the gene matches. CDR3 bases: TGTGCCAGCAGCTTTTTAGCGGGATCCTACAATGAGCAGTTCTTC. It codes for CASSFLAGSYNEQFF.

The chain employs TRBV6-6 and TRBJ1-3; TRBD1 matches at 10 bases. This CDR3 comprises 16 residues. Germline-derived CDR1 and CDR2 are MNHNY and SVGAGI (reference sequence). Unmatched junction bases numbered 6, after V lost 7 bases and J lost 0 bases. The CDR3 coding sequence is TGTGCCAGCACCCCGACAGGGGGCTTCTCTGGAAACACCATATATTTT. Translation: CASTPTGGFSGNTIYF.

The rearrangement uses TRBV4-1 and TRBJ1-2; D remains unclear. Trimming took 4 bases from V and 8 from J, leaving 14 bases between them. The CDR3 runs to 13 residues. The germline V gene has CDR1 MGHRA and CDR2 YSYEKL. The CDR3 region has the DNA TGCGCCAGCAGCCGGGCAGAGGGTACGGGCTACACCTTC. As protein: CASSRAEGTGYTF.

V usage is TRBV28 and J usage is TRBJ2-3, with 13 bases that match TRBD2. Germline CDR1 and CDR2: MDHEN and SYDVKM. V lost 5 bases to trimming and J lost 5 bases; unmatched junction nucleotides: 16. The CDR3 runs to 19 residues. This chain's CDR3 is CASSTDLGLAGWDGDTQYF. CDR3 in DNA: TGTGCCAGCAGTACCGATCTGGGACTAGCGGGATGGGACGGAGATACGCAGTATTTT. Using reference TRBV28 and TRBJ2-3 for the parts outside the CDR3, the full variable domain is DVKVTQSSRYLVKRTGEKVFLECVQDMDHENMFWYRQDPGLGLRLIYFSYDVKMKEKGDIPEGYSVSREKKERFSLILESASTNQTSMYLCASSTDLGLAGWDGDTQYFGPGTRLTVL.

V and J are TRBV5-4 and TRBJ2-1; 9 bases match TRBD1. The CDR3 is 14 amino acids. CDR1 is SGHNT, CDR2 YYREEE, per germline (reference sequence). The J segment lost 6 bases and the V segment lost 5 bases, leaving 6 bases of the junction unmatched. CDR3 loop: CASRLGTGLNEQFF. The CDR3, as DNA: TGTGCCAGCAGGCTAGGGACAGGGCTCAATGAGCAGTTCTTC.

This chain links TRBV12-3 or TRBV12-4 with TRBJ1-1; D is undetermined. The CDR3 has 13 amino acids. Trimming took off 4 bases at V and 1 base at J, with 7 bases between the two ends. The CDR3 loop is CASSSNWNTEAFF. In DNA, the CDR3 is TGTGCCAGCAGTTCTAATTGGAACACTGAAGCTTTCTTT.

The rearrangement joins TRBV28 to TRBJ1-2, with 9 nucleotides matching TRBD1. Trimming cost V 6 bases and J 8 bases; bases outside gene matches: 10. Per germline, CDR1 MDHEN and CDR2 SYDVKM. The CDR3 is made up of 14 amino acids. The CDR3 region is CASRSMGQGLGYTF. The CDR3 coding sequence is TGTGCCAGCAGAAGTATGGGACAGGGCCTAGGCTACACCTTC.

This clone occurred a few times. The chain couples TRBV6-5 to TRBJ2-3; a possible D gene is TRBD2 (5 bases). V lost 6 bases and J 2 bases, leaving 9 bases between the germline ends. The CDR3 sequence is 13 residues long. CDR1 is MNHEY and CDR2 is SVGAGI in the germline V gene. CDR3: CASRARDTDTQYF. For the CDR3, the DNA is TGTGCCAGCAGGGCCCGGGACACAGATACGCAGTATTTT.

The rearrangement joins TRBV6-2 or TRBV6-3 to TRBJ2-1; 8 bases are shared with TRBD1. CDR1 is MNHEY and CDR2 is SVGEGT in the germline V gene. CDR3 size: 14 residues. V lost 5 bases and J lost 6; bases outside the gene matches: 6. CDR3 sequence reads: CASSRGTGSNEQFF. The CDR3, as DNA: TGTGCCAGCAGTCGGGGGACAGGAAGCAATGAGCAGTTCTTC.

The chain joins TRBV7-2 to TRBJ1-3, with D uncertain. The V end was cut by 5 bases, the J end by 4 bases, with 12 bases between. CDR3 size: 14 residues. Per germline, CDR1 SGHTA and CDR2 FQGNSA. The CDR3 spells CASSNTVSGNTIYF. The CDR3 nucleotides are TGTGCCAGCAGCAATACAGTATCCGGAAACACCATATATTTT. The full variable domain, rest sourced from reference TRBV7-2 and TRBJ1-3, is GAGVSQSPSNKVTEKGKDVELRCDPISGHTALYWYRQSLGQGLEFLIYFQGNSAPDKSGLPSDRFSAERTGGSVSTLTIQRTQQEDSAVYLCASSNTVSGNTIYFGEGSWLTVV.

Only one count was recorded for this clone. The chain is built from TRBV28 and TRBJ2-7; 8 positions match TRBD2. CDR3 length: 13 residues. CDR1 is MDHEN, CDR2 SYDVKM, per germline. The trim removed 5 bases at V and 5 bases at J, leaving 5 bases unmatched. The DNA of the CDR3 is TGTGCCAGCAGTCTCCGGGGGGGGAACGAGCAGTACTTC. Its protein product is CASSLRGGNEQYF.

The V and J genes are TRBV9 and TRBJ1-2; the match to TRBD1 covers 8 bases. Germline CDR1 reads SGDLS; CDR2 reads YYNGEE. CDR3 length equals 12 residues. Unmatched junction bases numbered 3, after V lost 4 bases and J lost 7 bases. CDR3 amino acids: CASSFQGAGYTF. DNA of the CDR3: TGTGCCAGCAGCTTCCAGGGGGCTGGCTACACCTTC.

In this sample, this clone is medium-sized. The chain combines TRBV11-2 with TRBJ1-4; D is possibly TRBD1 (6 bases). Trimming removed 6 bases at V and 3 bases at J, with 14 bases between. The CDR3 runs to 15 residues. In germline, CDR1 is SGHAT, CDR2 FQNNGV. CDR3 protein: CASSPPTGSNEKLFF. Here the CDR3 DNA reads TGTGCCAGCAGTCCTCCGACAGGCTCTAATGAAAAACTGTTTTTT. Drawing the rest from reference TRBV11-2 and TRBJ1-4, the complete variable domain is EAGVAQSPRYKIIEKRQSVAFWCNPISGHATLYWYQQILGQGPKLLIQFQNNGVVDDSQLPKDRFSAERLKGVDSTLKIQPAKLEDSAVYLCASSPPTGSNEKLFFGSGTQLSVL.

The rearrangement uses TRBV6-2 or TRBV6-3 and TRBJ2-4; TRBD1 aligns across 10 bases. The CDR3 loop spans 16 amino acids. J lost 3 bases, V lost 6 bases, and 8 bases had no gene match. Per the germline V gene, CDR1 is MNHEY and CDR2 is SVGEGT. The CDR3 protein is CASSSTGGAGKNIQYF. The DNA for the CDR3 is TGTGCCAGCAGCTCGACAGGGGGCGCGGGCAAAAACATTCAGTACTTC.

The chain employs TRBV5-1 and TRBJ2-1, with TRBD2 matching 9 bases. The J segment lost 8 bases and the V segment lost 2 bases, leaving 11 bases of the junction unmatched. Per germline, CDR1 SGHRS and CDR2 YFSETQ. This CDR3 has 16 residues. The CDR3 bases are TGCGCCAGCAGCTTAAGTGCTAGCGGGATAGGCGATGAGCAGTTCTTC. Translation gives CASSLSASGIGDEQFF.